The entry below gives a single T cell receptor (beta chain) sequence along with its context. The data stem from a study of regulatory T cells in long-lasting Graves disease. At the level of the study: Under 3 months of antithyroid drugs had been taken by newly diagnosed Graves' patients.

For TCR beta, libraries came from iRepertoire HTBI primers and Arm-PCR of CDR3 regions. From the multiplex PCR reads, TCRdb called clonotypes with MiXCR, one entry per CDR3 protein. Of about 330,000 distinct CDR3 sequences in the sample, 16% were seen once. Regarding time point: newly diagnosed GD, antithyroid drugs for less than 3 months. From PBMCs, RNA was extracted and then used to make the TCR library. Trimming pared 4 bases from V and 0 bases from J, leaving 10 bases between. CDR3 size: 14 residues. Germline CDR1 and CDR2: MDHEN and SYDVKM. These same data were also listed under a study on T cells in Graves' hyperthyroidism and ophthalmopathy. According to that study: Onset of ophthalmopathy came a median roughly 6.9 months after the model predicted it.

The sequence derives from a woman younger than 30 with Graves disease. The specimen comprised peripheral blood mononuclear cells (PBMCs), sampled at new diagnosis, from a patient treated with antithyroid drugs. V is TRBV28 and J is TRBJ2-7; D unresolved. In nucleotides, the CDR3 is TGTGCCAGCAGTTACCTAAAAAGCTCCTACGAGCAGTACTTC. Protein sequence: CASSYLKSSYEQYF.